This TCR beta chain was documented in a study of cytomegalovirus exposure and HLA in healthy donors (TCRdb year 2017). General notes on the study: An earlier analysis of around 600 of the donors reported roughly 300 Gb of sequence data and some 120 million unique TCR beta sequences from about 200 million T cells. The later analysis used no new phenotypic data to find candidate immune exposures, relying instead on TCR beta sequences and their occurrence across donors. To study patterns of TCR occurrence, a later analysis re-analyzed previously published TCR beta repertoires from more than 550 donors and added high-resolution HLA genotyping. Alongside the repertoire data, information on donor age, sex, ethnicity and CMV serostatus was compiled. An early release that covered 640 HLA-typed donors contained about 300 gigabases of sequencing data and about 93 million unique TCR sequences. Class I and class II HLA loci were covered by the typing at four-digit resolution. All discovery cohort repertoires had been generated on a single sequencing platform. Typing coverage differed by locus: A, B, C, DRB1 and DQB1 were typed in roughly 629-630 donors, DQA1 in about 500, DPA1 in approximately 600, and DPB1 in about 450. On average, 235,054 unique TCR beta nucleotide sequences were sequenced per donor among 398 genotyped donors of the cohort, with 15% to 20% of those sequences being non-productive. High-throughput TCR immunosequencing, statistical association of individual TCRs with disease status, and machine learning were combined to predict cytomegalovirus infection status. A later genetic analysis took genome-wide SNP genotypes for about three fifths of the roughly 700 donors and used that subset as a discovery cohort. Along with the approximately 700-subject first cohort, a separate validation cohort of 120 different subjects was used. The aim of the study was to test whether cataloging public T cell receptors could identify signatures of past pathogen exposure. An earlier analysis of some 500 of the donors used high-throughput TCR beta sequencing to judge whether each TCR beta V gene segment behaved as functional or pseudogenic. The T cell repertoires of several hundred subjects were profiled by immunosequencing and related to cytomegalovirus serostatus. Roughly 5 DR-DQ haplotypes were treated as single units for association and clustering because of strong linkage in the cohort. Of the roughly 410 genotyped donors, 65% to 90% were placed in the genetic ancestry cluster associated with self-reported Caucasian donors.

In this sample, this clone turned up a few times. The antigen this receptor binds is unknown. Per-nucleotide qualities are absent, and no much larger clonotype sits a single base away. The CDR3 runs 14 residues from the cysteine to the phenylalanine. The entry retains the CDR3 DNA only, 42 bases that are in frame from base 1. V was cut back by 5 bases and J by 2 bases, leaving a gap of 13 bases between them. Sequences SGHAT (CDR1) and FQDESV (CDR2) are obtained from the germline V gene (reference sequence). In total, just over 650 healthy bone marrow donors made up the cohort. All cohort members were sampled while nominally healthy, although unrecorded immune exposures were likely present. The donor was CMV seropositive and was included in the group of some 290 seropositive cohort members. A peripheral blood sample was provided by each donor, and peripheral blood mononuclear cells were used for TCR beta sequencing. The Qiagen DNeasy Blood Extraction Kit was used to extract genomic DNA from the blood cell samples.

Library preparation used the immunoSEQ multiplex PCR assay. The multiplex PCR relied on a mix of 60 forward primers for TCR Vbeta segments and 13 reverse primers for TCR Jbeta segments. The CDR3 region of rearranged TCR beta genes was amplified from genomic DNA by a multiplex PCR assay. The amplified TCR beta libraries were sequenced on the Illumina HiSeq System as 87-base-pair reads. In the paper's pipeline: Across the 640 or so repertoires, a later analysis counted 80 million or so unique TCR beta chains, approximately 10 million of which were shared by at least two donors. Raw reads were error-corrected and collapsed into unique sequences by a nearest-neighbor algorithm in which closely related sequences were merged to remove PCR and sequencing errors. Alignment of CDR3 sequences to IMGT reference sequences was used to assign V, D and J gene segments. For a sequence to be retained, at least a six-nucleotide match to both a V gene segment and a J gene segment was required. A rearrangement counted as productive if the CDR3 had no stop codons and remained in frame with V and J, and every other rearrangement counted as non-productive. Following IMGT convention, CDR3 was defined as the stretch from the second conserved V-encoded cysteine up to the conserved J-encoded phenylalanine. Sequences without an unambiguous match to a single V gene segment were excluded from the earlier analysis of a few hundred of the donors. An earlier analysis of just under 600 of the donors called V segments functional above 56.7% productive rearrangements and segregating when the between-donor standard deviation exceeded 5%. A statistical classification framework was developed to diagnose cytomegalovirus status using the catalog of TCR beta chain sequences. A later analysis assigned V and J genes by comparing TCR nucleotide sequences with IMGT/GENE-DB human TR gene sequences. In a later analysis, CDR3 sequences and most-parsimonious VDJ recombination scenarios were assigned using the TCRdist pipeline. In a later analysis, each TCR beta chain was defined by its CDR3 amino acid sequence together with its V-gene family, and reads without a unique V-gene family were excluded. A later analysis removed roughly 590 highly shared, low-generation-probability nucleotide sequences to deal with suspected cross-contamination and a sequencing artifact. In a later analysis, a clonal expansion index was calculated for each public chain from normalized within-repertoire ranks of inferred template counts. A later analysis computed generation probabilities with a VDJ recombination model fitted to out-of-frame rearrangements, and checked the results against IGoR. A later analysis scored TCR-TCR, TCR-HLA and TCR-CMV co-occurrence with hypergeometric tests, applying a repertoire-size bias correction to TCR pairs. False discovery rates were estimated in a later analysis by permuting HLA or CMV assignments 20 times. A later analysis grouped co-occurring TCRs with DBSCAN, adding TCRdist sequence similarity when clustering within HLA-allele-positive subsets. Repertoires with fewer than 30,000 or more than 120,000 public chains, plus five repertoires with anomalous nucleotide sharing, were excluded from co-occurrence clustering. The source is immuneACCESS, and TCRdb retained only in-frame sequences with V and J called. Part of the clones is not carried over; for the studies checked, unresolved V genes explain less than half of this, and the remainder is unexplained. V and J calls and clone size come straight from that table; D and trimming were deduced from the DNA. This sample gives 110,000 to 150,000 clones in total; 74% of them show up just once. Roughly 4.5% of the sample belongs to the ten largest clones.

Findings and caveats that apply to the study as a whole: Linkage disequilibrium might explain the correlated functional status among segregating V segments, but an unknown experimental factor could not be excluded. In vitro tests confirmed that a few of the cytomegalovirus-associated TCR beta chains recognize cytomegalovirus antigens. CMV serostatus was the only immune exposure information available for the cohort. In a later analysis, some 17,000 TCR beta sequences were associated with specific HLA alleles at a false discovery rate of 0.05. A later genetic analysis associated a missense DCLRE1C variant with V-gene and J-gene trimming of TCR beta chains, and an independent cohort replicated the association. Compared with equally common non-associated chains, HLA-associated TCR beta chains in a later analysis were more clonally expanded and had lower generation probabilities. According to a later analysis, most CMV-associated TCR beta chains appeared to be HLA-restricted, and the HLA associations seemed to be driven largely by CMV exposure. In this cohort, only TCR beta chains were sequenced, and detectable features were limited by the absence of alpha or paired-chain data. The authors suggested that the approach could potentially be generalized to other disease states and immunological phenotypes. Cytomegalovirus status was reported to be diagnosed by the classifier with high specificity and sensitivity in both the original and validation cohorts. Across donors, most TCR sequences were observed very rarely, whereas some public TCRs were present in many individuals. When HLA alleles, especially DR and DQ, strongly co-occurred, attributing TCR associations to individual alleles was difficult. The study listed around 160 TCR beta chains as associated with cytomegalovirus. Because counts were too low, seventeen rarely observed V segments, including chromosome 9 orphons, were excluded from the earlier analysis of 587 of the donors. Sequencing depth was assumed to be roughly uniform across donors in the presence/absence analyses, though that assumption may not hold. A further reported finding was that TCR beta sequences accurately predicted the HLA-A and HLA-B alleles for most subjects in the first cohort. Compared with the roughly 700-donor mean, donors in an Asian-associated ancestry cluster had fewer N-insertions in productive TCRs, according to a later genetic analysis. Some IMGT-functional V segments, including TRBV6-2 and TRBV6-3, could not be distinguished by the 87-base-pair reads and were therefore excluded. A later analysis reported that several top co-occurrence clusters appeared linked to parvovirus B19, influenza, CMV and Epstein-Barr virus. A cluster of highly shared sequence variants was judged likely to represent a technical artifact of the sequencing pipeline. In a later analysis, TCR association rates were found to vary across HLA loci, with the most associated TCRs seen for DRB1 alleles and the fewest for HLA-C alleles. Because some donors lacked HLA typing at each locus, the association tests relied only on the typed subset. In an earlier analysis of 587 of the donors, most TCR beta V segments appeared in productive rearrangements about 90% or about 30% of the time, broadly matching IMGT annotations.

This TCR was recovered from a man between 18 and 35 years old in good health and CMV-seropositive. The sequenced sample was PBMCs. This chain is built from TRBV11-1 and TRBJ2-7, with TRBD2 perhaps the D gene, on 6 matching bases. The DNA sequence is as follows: TGTGCCAGCAGCCGGGGGACGGCGACCTACGAGCAGTACTTC. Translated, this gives CASSRGTATYEQYF.